This T cell receptor (beta chain) was sequenced during a study of Ad26.COV2.S vaccination and SARS-CoV-2 variants. As for the study in general: Among those in the COV1001 Ad26.COV2.S trial arm was the donor.

V lost 5 bases to trimming and J lost 14 bases; unmatched junction nucleotides: 9. Germline V CDR1 and CDR2: LNHDA, SQIVND (reference sequence). This CDR3 has 12 amino acids. Profiling relied on immunoSEQ multiplex PCR, and the TCRdb table lists in-frame clones only, not all of them. The sample includes more than 300,000 clones, about 87% of them seen just once. Treatment described: 15 to 20 received Ad26.COV2.S at low or high dose, single or two shots; about 5 received placebo; per-sample allocation not given. Day 63 after the first vaccine or placebo injection was the time point for sampling. Within Boston, the person who donated was an adult of 18-55 years.

The chain has TRBV19 and TRBJ2-1; 7 bases match TRBD1. The source material was peripheral blood, sampled in a trial of Ad26.COV2.S vaccine versus placebo. This TCR came from a person aged 18-65 years who received the Ad26.COV2.S COVID-19 vaccine or a placebo. For the CDR3, the DNA is TGTGCCAGTAGTCCGCGACAGGGTGGCGAGTTCTTC. Protein: CASSPRQGGEFF.